This T cell receptor (beta chain) emerged from a study of T-cell memory formation after mild COVID-19. Study at large: Largely donor-specific TCR clusters were found.

5'RACE, which relied on constant-segment primers, yielded TCR alpha and TCR beta cDNA libraries carrying sample barcodes and UMIs. TCRdb independently ran MiXCR on the 5' RACE reads; one entry per CDR3 protein. The table records 350,000 to 500,000 distinct CDR3 sequences, approximately 19% of them present only once. The V end lost 5 bases, the J end lost 7 bases, and 11 bases lay between the germline ends. This CDR3 contains 12 residues. The sequencing input was PBMCs or a T cell subset sorted from them (not recorded which). This clonotype was obtained from a man younger than 30 who had mild COVID-19 (a few samples of this study predate the infection). Cell type and time point are not known. The rearrangement uses TRBV12-3 or TRBV12-4 and TRBJ1-1; possible D gene TRBD1, 5 bases. This chain's CDR3 is CASSKTGYEAFF. As DNA, the CDR3 is TGTGCCAGCAGTAAAACAGGTTATGAAGCTTTCTTT.